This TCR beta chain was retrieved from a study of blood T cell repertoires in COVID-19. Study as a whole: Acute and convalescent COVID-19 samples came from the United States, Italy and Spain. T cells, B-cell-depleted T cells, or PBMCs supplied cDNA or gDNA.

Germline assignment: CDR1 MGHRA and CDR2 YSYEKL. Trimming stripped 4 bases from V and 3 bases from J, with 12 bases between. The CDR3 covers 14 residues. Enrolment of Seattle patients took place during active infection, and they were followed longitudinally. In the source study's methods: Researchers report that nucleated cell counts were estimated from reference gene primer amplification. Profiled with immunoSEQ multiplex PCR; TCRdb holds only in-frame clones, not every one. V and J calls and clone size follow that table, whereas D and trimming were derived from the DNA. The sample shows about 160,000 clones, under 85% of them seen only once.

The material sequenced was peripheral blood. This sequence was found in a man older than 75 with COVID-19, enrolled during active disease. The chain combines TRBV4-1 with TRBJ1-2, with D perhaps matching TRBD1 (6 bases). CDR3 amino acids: CASSLRDKDYGYTF. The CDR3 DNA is TGCGCCAGCAGCCTTCGGGACAAGGACTATGGCTACACCTTC.